A selection of T cell receptor beta chains follows, all from one sample in a study of shared clonotypes between healthy human individuals. Method: immunoSEQ multiplex PCR; TCRdb's copy keeps in-frame clones and lacks some. This sample carries some 580,000 clones, 95% to 98% of them seen once, and the ten largest clones take 0.3%. Sequencing was carried out using naive CD8+ T cells sorted from blood. These TCRs come from a man aged 25-40 years in good health. The CDR3 runs from the conserved cysteine through the conserved F or W. The order of the fields is J gene, clone size, D gene, V gene, CDR3 protein, CDR3 DNA. The D gene is left open where the match is weak. Only some rows state a clone size, as once, few, many or a class for expanded clones.

J gene: TRBJ1-1; clone size: once; D gene: NA; V gene: TRBV27; CDR3 protein: CASSTYRGVETEAFF; CDR3 DNA: TGTGCCAGCAGTACTTATCGGGGGGTCGAAACTGAAGCTTTCTTT
J gene: TRBJ1-1; clone size: NA; D gene: TRBD1; V gene: TRBV15; CDR3 protein: CATSRIEQGWGEAFF; CDR3 DNA: TGTGCCACCAGCAGGATTGAACAGGGGTGGGGTGAAGCTTTCTTT
J gene: TRBJ2-3; clone size: NA; D gene: NA; V gene: TRBV5-4; CDR3 protein: CASSLSGRGSDTQYF; CDR3 DNA: TGTGCCAGCAGCTTGTCGGGGAGAGGGTCAGATACGCAGTATTTT
J gene: TRBJ2-7; clone size: NA; D gene: NA; V gene: TRBV5-1; CDR3 protein: CASSLVGYEQYF; CDR3 DNA: TGCGCCAGCAGCTTGGTGGGCTACGAGCAGTACTTC
J gene: TRBJ2-1; clone size: NA; D gene: NA; V gene: TRBV28; CDR3 protein: CASSLHGTYNEQFF; CDR3 DNA: TGTGCCAGCAGTCTTCATGGGACCTACAATGAGCAGTTCTTC
J gene: TRBJ2-7; clone size: NA; D gene: TRBD2; V gene: TRBV6-6; CDR3 protein: CASSTLAGGYEQYF; CDR3 DNA: TGTGCCAGCAGTACCCTAGCGGGGGGCTACGAGCAGTACTTC
J gene: TRBJ2-1; clone size: once; D gene: TRBD1; V gene: TRBV14; CDR3 protein: CASSGFRTGRDEQFF; CDR3 DNA: TGTGCCAGCAGCGGCTTTCGGACAGGGCGAGATGAGCAGTTCTTC
J gene: TRBJ2-2; clone size: NA; D gene: NA; V gene: TRBV6-1; CDR3 protein: CASSENQANTGELFF; CDR3 DNA: TGTGCCAGCAGTGAAAATCAAGCGAACACCGGGGAGCTGTTTTTT
J gene: TRBJ2-5; clone size: NA; D gene: TRBD2; V gene: TRBV9; CDR3 protein: CASSVGRSGRAGETQYF; CDR3 DNA: TGTGCCAGCAGCGTAGGAAGGAGCGGGAGGGCCGGTGAGACCCAGTACTTC
J gene: TRBJ1-1; clone size: NA; D gene: NA; V gene: TRBV6-5; CDR3 protein: CASSYYGAINTEAFF; CDR3 DNA: TGTGCCAGCAGTTACTATGGGGCTATAAACACTGAAGCTTTCTTT
J gene: TRBJ2-7; clone size: NA; D gene: TRBD2; V gene: TRBV7-2; CDR3 protein: CASSLEWTSGTYEQYF; CDR3 DNA: TGTGCCAGCAGCTTAGAATGGACTAGCGGAACCTACGAGCAGTACTTC
J gene: TRBJ1-2; clone size: NA; D gene: NA; V gene: TRBV29-1; CDR3 protein: CSVEDRTRGGYTF; CDR3 DNA: TGCAGCGTTGAAGATAGGACCCGGGGGGGCTACACCTTC
J gene: TRBJ2-1; clone size: NA; D gene: NA; V gene: TRBV7-9; CDR3 protein: CASSLSDNEQFF; CDR3 DNA: TGTGCCAGCAGCTTGTCAGACAATGAGCAGTTCTTC
J gene: TRBJ2-1; clone size: once; D gene: TRBD2; V gene: TRBV27; CDR3 protein: CASSPRTSGTEQFF; CDR3 DNA: TGTGCCAGCAGTCCCCGGACTAGCGGGACTGAGCAGTTCTTC
J gene: TRBJ2-1; clone size: NA; D gene: TRBD2; V gene: TRBV13; CDR3 protein: CASSLRLAGDLEQFF; CDR3 DNA: TGTGCCAGCAGCCTAAGACTAGCGGGAGATCTTGAGCAGTTCTTC
J gene: TRBJ2-2; clone size: few; D gene: NA; V gene: TRBV4-1; CDR3 protein: CASSQEWTNTGELFF; CDR3 DNA: TGCGCCAGCAGCCAAGAATGGACCAACACCGGGGAGCTGTTTTTT
J gene: TRBJ1-1; clone size: NA; D gene: NA; V gene: TRBV2; CDR3 protein: CANQGLYTEAFF; CDR3 DNA: TGTGCCAACCAGGGGTTATACACTGAAGCTTTCTTT
J gene: TRBJ1-5; clone size: NA; D gene: NA; V gene: TRBV28; CDR3 protein: CASRGTTSNQPQHF; CDR3 DNA: TGTGCCAGCAGGGGGACAACTAGCAATCAGCCCCAGCATTTT
J gene: TRBJ1-1; clone size: NA; D gene: TRBD1; V gene: TRBV25-1; CDR3 protein: CASSERGLSTEAFF; CDR3 DNA: TGTGCCAGCAGTGAAAGGGGGCTATCTACTGAAGCTTTCTTT
J gene: TRBJ2-5; clone size: NA; D gene: NA; V gene: TRBV27; CDR3 protein: CASSSEQTRKTQYF; CDR3 DNA: TGTGCCAGCAGTTCCGAACAAACCCGGAAGACCCAGTACTTC
J gene: TRBJ1-2; clone size: NA; D gene: TRBD1; V gene: TRBV27; CDR3 protein: CASSFDRARGYTF; CDR3 DNA: TGTGCCAGCAGTTTCGACAGGGCGAGAGGCTACACCTTC
J gene: TRBJ2-7; clone size: NA; D gene: NA; V gene: TRBV15; CDR3 protein: CATRQGGTYEQYF; CDR3 DNA: TGTGCCACCAGGCAGGGCGGAACCTACGAGCAGTACTTC
J gene: TRBJ1-1; clone size: NA; D gene: NA; V gene: TRBV5-1; CDR3 protein: CASSFGGLNTEAFF; CDR3 DNA: TGCGCCAGCAGCTTCGGGGGTCTGAACACTGAAGCTTTCTTT
J gene: TRBJ2-7; clone size: NA; D gene: NA; V gene: TRBV5-6; CDR3 protein: CASSPTSSYEQYF; CDR3 DNA: TGTGCCAGCAGCCCGACGAGCTCCTACGAGCAGTACTTC
J gene: TRBJ1-2; clone size: once; D gene: TRBD1; V gene: TRBV19; CDR3 protein: CATETPGTGDNYGYTF; CDR3 DNA: TGTGCCACCGAGACCCCGGGGACAGGGGACAACTATGGCTACACCTTC
J gene: TRBJ2-7; clone size: NA; D gene: NA; V gene: TRBV7-9; CDR3 protein: CASSLAAATYEQYF; CDR3 DNA: TGTGCCAGCAGCTTAGCGGCAGCAACCTACGAGCAGTACTTC
J gene: TRBJ2-1; clone size: once; D gene: NA; V gene: TRBV5-1; CDR3 protein: CASSPFDYMDYNEQFF; CDR3 DNA: TGCGCCAGCAGCCCTTTCGATTATATGGACTACAATGAGCAGTTCTTC
J gene: TRBJ2-7; clone size: NA; D gene: TRBD1; V gene: TRBV10-3; CDR3 protein: CAISEGYRGPGEQYF; CDR3 DNA: TGTGCCATCAGTGAAGGCTACAGGGGGCCCGGCGAGCAGTACTTC
J gene: TRBJ1-3; clone size: NA; D gene: NA; V gene: TRBV7-9; CDR3 protein: CASSPPGERISGNTIYF; CDR3 DNA: TGTGCCAGCAGTCCTCCTGGAGAGCGAATCTCTGGAAACACCATATATTTT
J gene: TRBJ1-5; clone size: NA; D gene: TRBD1; V gene: TRBV5-1; CDR3 protein: CASSLSGTGLNQPQHF; CDR3 DNA: TGCGCCAGCAGCTTGAGTGGGACAGGGTTAAATCAGCCCCAGCATTTT
J gene: TRBJ2-7; clone size: NA; D gene: NA; V gene: TRBV7-8; CDR3 protein: CASSLLAYEQYF; CDR3 DNA: TGTGCCAGCAGCTTACTAGCCTACGAGCAGTACTTC
J gene: TRBJ2-7; clone size: once; D gene: TRBD1; V gene: TRBV4-1; CDR3 protein: CASSQLGTGLYEQYF; CDR3 DNA: TGCGCCAGCAGCCAACTTGGGACAGGACTCTACGAGCAGTACTTC
J gene: TRBJ2-1; clone size: once; D gene: TRBD2; V gene: TRBV7-9; CDR3 protein: CATSLSGKNEQFF; CDR3 DNA: TGTGCCACCAGCTTAAGCGGGAAGAATGAGCAGTTCTTC
J gene: TRBJ1-5; clone size: NA; D gene: NA; V gene: TRBV15; CDR3 protein: CATSRDKSGQPQHF; CDR3 DNA: TGTGCCACCAGCAGAGATAAAAGTGGTCAGCCCCAGCATTTT
J gene: TRBJ1-1; clone size: NA; D gene: NA; V gene: TRBV27; CDR3 protein: CASSSRGRQNTEAFF; CDR3 DNA: TGTGCCAGCAGTAGCAGGGGACGGCAGAACACTGAAGCTTTCTTT
J gene: TRBJ1-4; clone size: NA; D gene: NA; V gene: TRBV29-1; CDR3 protein: CSVQKTGEKLFF; CDR3 DNA: TGTAGCGTCCAAAAGACAGGTGAAAAACTGTTTTTT
J gene: TRBJ1-2; clone size: NA; D gene: NA; V gene: TRBV27; CDR3 protein: CASRGAPGDYGYTF; CDR3 DNA: TGTGCCAGCCGGGGAGCCCCCGGGGACTATGGCTACACCTTC